A selection of T cell receptor beta chains follows, all from one sample in a study of PD-1 blockade in classical Hodgkin lymphoma. Profiling relied on immunoSEQ multiplex PCR, and the TCRdb table lists in-frame clones only, not all of them. The sample gives about 110,000 clones, roughly nine tenths of which show up once; just under 20% is in the top ten. The specimen comprised peripheral blood mononuclear cells (PBMCs), sampled before the second cycle of nivolumab. These receptor sequences come from a human donor with classical Hodgkin lymphoma. Each CDR3 is given with its conserved first and last residue. The D gene is left open where the match is weak. The size field is filled for only some rows; it gives once, few, many or a size class.

NA	TRBV2	NA	TRBJ2-7	CASSAGGRSYEQYF	TGTGCCAGCAGTGCCGGTGGGAGGTCCTACGAGCAGTACTTC
NA	TRBV2	NA	TRBJ2-1	CASSERGLSYNEQFF	TGTGCCAGCAGTGAACGGGGACTCTCCTACAATGAGCAGTTCTTC
NA	TRBV7-9	NA	TRBJ2-1	CASSRGLEAEQFF	TGTGCCAGCAGCCGAGGGTTGGAGGCCGAGCAGTTCTTC
NA	TRBV4-3	NA	TRBJ2-5	CASSQDISRGNPFGETQYF	TGCGCCAGCAGCCAAGATATCAGCAGGGGCAATCCCTTCGGGGAGACCCAGTACTTC
NA	TRBV13	TRBD2	TRBJ2-7	CASSPGTSGAYEQYF	TGTGCCAGCAGCCCCGGGACTAGCGGTGCCTACGAGCAGTACTTC
NA	TRBV7-7	NA	TRBJ2-7	CASSSGRNSYEQYF	TGTGCCAGCAGCTCTGGCCGGAACTCCTACGAGCAGTACTTC
NA	TRBV6-5	NA	TRBJ1-2	CASSYASTGLYGYTF	TGTGCCAGCAGTTACGCCTCCACAGGGCTCTATGGCTACACCTTC
NA	TRBV11-2	NA	TRBJ2-7	CASSLEFTASQYYEQYF	TGTGCCAGCAGCTTAGAATTCACAGCTTCCCAATACTACGAGCAGTACTTC
NA	TRBV4-1	NA	TRBJ1-5	CASSQGSRGYTYQPQHF	TGCGCCAGCAGCCAAGGGTCCAGAGGATATACATATCAGCCCCAGCATTTT
NA	TRBV7-9	TRBD2	TRBJ2-3	CASSLSSGKTDTQYF	TGTGCCAGCAGCTTAAGTAGCGGGAAGACGGATACGCAGTATTTT
NA	TRBV19	NA	TRBJ1-1	CASSIDLSFTQNTEAFF	TGTGCCAGTAGTATAGATCTGTCTTTTACCCAGAACACTGAAGCTTTCTTT
NA	TRBV6-1	NA	TRBJ1-6	CASSEGVGSPLHF	TGTGCCAGCAGTGAGGGGGTAGGTTCACCCCTCCACTTT
NA	TRBV15	NA	TRBJ2-3	CATSRDGDWSITDTQYF	TGTGCCACCAGCAGAGATGGAGACTGGAGCATAACAGATACGCAGTATTTT
NA	TRBV15	NA	TRBJ1-3	CATSRGFSPATGNTIYF	TGTGCCACCAGCAGAGGATTCTCCCCGGCGACCGGAAACACCATATATTTT
NA	TRBV28	NA	TRBJ1-2	CASTLDGGYTF	TGTGCCAGCACCCTTGACGGTGGCTACACCTTC
once	TRBV5-1	TRBD1	TRBJ1-5	CASRPGQGRSNQPQHF	TGCGCCAGCAGACCGGGACAGGGGAGGAGCAATCAGCCCCAGCATTTT
NA	TRBV30	TRBD2	TRBJ2-7	CAWRASGRGYEQYF	TGTGCCTGGAGGGCTAGCGGGAGGGGGTACGAGCAGTACTTC
NA	TRBV28	NA	TRBJ1-1	CATADGENTEAFF	TGTGCCACCGCTGACGGAGAGAACACTGAAGCTTTCTTT
NA	TRBV7-9	NA	TRBJ2-4	CASSPMVAIAKNIQYF	TGTGCCAGCAGCCCAATGGTTGCTATAGCCAAAAACATTCAGTACTTC
NA	TRBV30	NA	TRBJ2-1	CAFGLYNEQFF	TGTGCCTTTGGACTATACAATGAGCAGTTCTTC
NA	TRBV7-2	TRBD2	TRBJ2-7	CASSWTSGTSASYEQYF	TGTGCCAGCAGTTGGACTAGCGGGACCTCGGCCTCCTACGAGCAGTACTTC
NA	TRBV15	TRBD1	TRBJ2-5	CATSRKRGQGVEKETQYF	TGTGCCACCAGCAGAAAAAGGGGACAGGGGGTAGAGAAGGAGACCCAGTACTTC
NA	TRBV19	TRBD1	TRBJ1-5	CASSRGRQGGQPQHF	TGTGCCAGTAGTAGAGGCCGACAGGGCGGTCAGCCCCAGCATTTT
NA	TRBV9	TRBD1	TRBJ2-7	CASSLRTGAVGEQYF	TGTGCCAGCAGCTTACGGACAGGGGCGGTAGGGGAGCAGTACTTC